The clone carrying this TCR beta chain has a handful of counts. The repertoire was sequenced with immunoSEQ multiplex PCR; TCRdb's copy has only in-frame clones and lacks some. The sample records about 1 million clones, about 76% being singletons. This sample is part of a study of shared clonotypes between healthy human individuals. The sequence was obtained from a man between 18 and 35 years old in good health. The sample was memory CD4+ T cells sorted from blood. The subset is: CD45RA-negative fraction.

This chain's CDR3 is CASSPTGTSLVQYF. The CDR3 DNA follows: TGTGCCAGTAGTCCCACGGGGACTAGTTTGGTGCAGTACTTC. This sequence joins TRBV19 and TRBJ2-7; 8 bases agree with TRBD2. CDR1 is LNHDA and CDR2 is SQIVND in the germline V gene (reference sequence). This CDR3 is 14 amino acids long. V dropped 5 bases and J dropped 9; count of bases not matched to a gene: 12.